Each of the 5 T cell receptor beta chains below was sequenced from the same sample in a study of cytomegalovirus exposure and HLA in healthy donors. Some clones are missing from TCRdb's copy, which holds only in-frame ones; the method was immunoSEQ multiplex PCR. The top ten clones hold approximately 3% of a sample with under 200,000 clones, more than 80% of them seen once. The sequenced sample consisted of PBMCs. The receptors originated from a woman between 18 and 30 years old in good health and CMV-seropositive.

This clone was detected only once. The chain employs TRBV6-1 and TRBJ1-5; no clear D. The CDR3 is 15 amino acids. Germline-derived CDR1 and CDR2 are MNHNS and SASEGT. Trimming pared 6 bases from V and 1 base from J, leaving 13 bases between. The CDR3: CASREDGGSNQPQHF. The DNA for the CDR3 is TGTGCCAGCAGAGAGGACGGAGGCAGCAATCAGCCCCAGCATTTT.

The genes are TRBV5-1 and TRBJ1-3, with a weak D call TRBD1 (5 bases). Germline V gene lookup returns CDR1 SGHRS and CDR2 YFSETQ. The CDR3 spans 15 residues. Trimming took 0 bases from V and 3 from J, leaving 10 bases between them. The CDR3: CASSLGQGGGNTIYF. CDR3 coding DNA: TGCGCCAGCAGCTTGGGCCAGGGTGGTGGAAACACCATATATTTT.

The chain is built from TRBV11-1 and TRBJ2-2; 11 bases map to TRBD2. Germline V gene lookup returns CDR1 SGHAT and CDR2 FQDESV (reference sequence). CDR3 length equals 15 residues. Trimming took 9 bases from V and 5 from J; bases not matched to a gene: 8. CDR3 DNA sequence: TGTGCCAGTCGGGCGGGACTAGCGGTTACCGGGGAGCTGTTTTTT. This codes for CASRAGLAVTGELFF.

The V and J genes are TRBV27 and TRBJ2-2; no reliable D call. The CDR3 sequence is 16 residues long. V gave up 6 bases and J gave up 0 bases, with 14 bases separating them. The germline V gene encodes CDR1 MNHEY and CDR2 SMNVEV (reference sequence). Written as DNA, the CDR3 is TGTGCCAGCAGGCGACGACAAGAATCGAACACCGGGGAGCTGTTTTTT. Its translation is CASRRRQESNTGELFF.

In its sample, this clone was seen once. The chain is built from TRBV7-6 and TRBJ2-7, with 11 bases lining up with TRBD1. Germline trimming cut 5 bases from V and 6 bases from J; bases unmatched to any gene: 9. Germline loops: CDR1 SGHVS, CDR2 FNYEAQ. This CDR3 contains 15 residues. The CDR3 region has the DNA TGTGCCAGCAGCCCTGGGACAGGGGGACAAGGCGAGCAGTACTTC. Translating it yields CASSPGTGGQGEQYF.